This T cell receptor (beta chain) was sequenced during a study of cytomegalovirus exposure and HLA in healthy donors. Primers: 60 Vbeta forward and 13 Jbeta reverse. TCRdb's table, derived via immunoSEQ multiplex PCR, lists solely in-frame clones and lacks some. Of roughly 160,000 clones listed, roughly 80% were seen once; the top ten hold 7.5% to 9%. Germline V gene sequence: CDR1 MNHEY, CDR2 SMNVEV (reference sequence). V was pared by 5 bases and J by 0 bases, with 11 bases between. This CDR3 comprises 16 residues. On this clone itself: Its antigen is as yet unknown.

Study-level points and caveats: Researchers reported in a later analysis that a missense DCLRE1C variant was tied to TCR beta V- and J-gene trimming. On later analysis, the bulk of CMV-associated TCR beta chains appeared to be HLA-restricted. It was taken for granted in presence/absence analyses that sequencing depth across donors was roughly uniform. Previous analysis showed most TCR beta V segments were productive about 87% or about 30% of the time.

The sample was PBMCs. This clonotype originated in a male donor in good health and CMV-seropositive. The chain couples TRBV27 to TRBJ2-6; D may be TRBD1 (6 bases). CDR3 amino acids: CASSVGQSSGANVLTF. Written as DNA, the CDR3 is TGTGCCAGCAGTGTAGGACAGAGCTCTGGGGCCAACGTCCTGACTTTC. The entire variable domain, with the rest obtained from reference TRBV27 and TRBJ2-6, is as follows: EAQVTQNPRYLITVTGKKLTVTCSQNMNHEYMSWYRQDPGLGLRQIYYSMNVEVTDKGDVPEGYKVSRKEKRNFPLILESPSPNQTSLYFCASSVGQSSGANVLTFGAGSRLTVL.